This T cell receptor (beta chain) was identified during a study of regulatory T cells in long-lasting Graves disease. Arm-PCR of CDR3 regions and iRepertoire HTBI primers were used to build TCR beta libraries. TCRdb analysed the multiplex PCR reads with MiXCR anew, one entry per CDR3 protein. The repertoire holds 530,000 or so distinct CDR3 sequences, roughly 14% seen once, with 10% in the top ten. Time point given: newly diagnosed GD, antithyroid drugs for less than 3 months. RNA isolated from PBMCs was used to make the TCR library. Many counts were recorded for this clonotype. These data are also associated with another study on T cells in Graves' hyperthyroidism and ophthalmopathy.

The receptor's source is a man aged 30 to 45 with Graves disease. Here the sequenced sample was peripheral blood mononuclear cells (PBMCs), taken at new diagnosis, from a patient treated with antithyroid drugs.

CDR3 nucleotide sequence: TGTGCCAGCAGTTTAGCTGGCGGACTAGCGGGAGGCCGGGCTCGAGAGCAGTACTTC. The encoded protein is CASSLAGGLAGGRAREQYF. This rearrangement joins TRBV12-3 or TRBV12-4 to TRBJ2-7, with 14 bases fitting TRBD2. The ends lost 0 bases at V and 7 bases at J; junction bases unmatched: 14. The CDR3 contains 19 residues.